Sequencing of this T cell receptor beta chain was carried out in a study of blood T cell repertoires in COVID-19. Study as a whole: COVID-19 samples, acute and convalescent, were from the United States, Italy and Spain.

Enrolled during active infection, Seattle patients were then followed longitudinally. Methods used by the authors: Counts of nucleated cells, estimated from reference gene primer amplification, were obtained. Sequencing used immunoSEQ multiplex PCR; TCRdb keeps in-frame clones, though not all of them. D and trimming come from the DNA, and the V and J calls and clone size come from that table. The sample records 150,000 to 180,000 clones, about 83% being singletons. This CDR3 spans 15 amino acids. Germline CDR1 reads SGHRS; CDR2 reads YFSETQ. V was clipped by 2 bases and J by 0 bases, with 11 bases between them.

The chain carries TRBV5-1 and TRBJ1-1; perhaps TRBD1 as D (6 bases). Sequenced sample: peripheral blood. The TCR was taken from a woman in her fifties or sixties with COVID-19, enrolled during active disease. The DNA of the CDR3 is TGCGCCAGCAGCTTCACGGGGGGCCTGAACACTGAAGCTTTCTTT. This translates into CASSFTGGLNTEAFF.